The next 32 T cell receptor beta chains were all read from a single sample in a study of blood T cells in healthy people across ages. A J-beta primer mix and a sample-barcoded 5' primer were used in a second PCR of roughly 6 to 12 cycles. Via MiXCR, TCRdb re-called the 5' RACE reads, giving one row per CDR3 protein. Counted here are about 1.5 million distinct CDR3 sequences, 40% to 50% occurring once; the ten biggest clones make up under 8%. The source material was blood. These TCRs come from a woman under 30 in good health.

The chain recombines TRBV20-1 with TRBJ2-3, with TRBD2 matching over 13 bases. There are 16 residues in the CDR3. Trimming cost V 5 bases and J 3 bases; bases outside gene matches: 8. Germline V lookup: CDR1 DFQATT, CDR2 SNEGSKA (reference sequence). CDR3 in amino acids: CSAVKLAGGLTDTQYF. CDR3 nucleotide sequence: TGCAGTGCTGTTAAACTAGCGGGAGGGCTGACAGATACGCAGTATTTT.

The V gene is TRBV6-5, the J gene TRBJ2-5; 10 nucleotides match TRBD1. V was pared by 4 bases and J by 13 bases, with 6 bases of the junction left unmatched. CDR1 and CDR2 (germline): MNHEY, SVGAGI. The CDR3 has 12 residues. CDR3: CASSFGQGVSYF. CDR3 nucleotides: TGTGCCAGCAGTTTCGGACAGGGGGTATCGTACTTC.

On this clonotype itself: A junction boundary mismatches the germline segment, possibly from a read error. In DNA, the CDR3 is TGTGCCAGCAGGCGGGACACGGGCACAGATACGAAGTATTTT. Its translation: CASRRDTGTDTKYF. The chain joins TRBV2 to TRBJ2-3; D could derive from TRBD1 or TRBD2 (6 bases each). This CDR3 has 14 residues. CDR1 and CDR2 from the germline V gene are SNHLY and FYNNEI.

V gene TRBV20-1 combines with J gene TRBJ2-4; 8 positions agree with TRBD1. The ends lost 5 bases at V and 7 bases at J; junction bases unmatched: 7. Germline V gives CDR1 DFQATT, CDR2 SNEGSKA (reference sequence). CDR3 length: 13 residues. Here the CDR3 reads CSAPMYRGNIQYF. The CDR3 region has the DNA TGCAGTGCTCCCATGTACAGGGGGAACATTCAGTACTTC.

The rearrangement links TRBV20-1 to TRBJ1-1; 7 bases fit TRBD1. J gave up 6 bases and V 5 bases, and 9 bases lay outside the gene matches. This CDR3 is 13 amino acids long. Germline assignment: CDR1 DFQATT and CDR2 SNEGSKA (reference sequence). CDR3 DNA: TGCAGTGCTTCGTCACAGGGGCGGCCTGAAGCTTTCTTT. Protein product: CSASSQGRPEAFF.

This clonotype was seen more than once but under ten times. This chain links TRBV7-7 with TRBJ1-1, with TRBD1 identical over 7 bases. The CDR3 is 14 residues long. Germline CDR1 SSHAT, CDR2 FNYEAQ (reference sequence). J was trimmed by 3 bases and V by 5 bases; bases with no gene match: 6. The CDR3, as DNA: TGTGCCAGCAGCCCCTCTGACAGGGACACTGAAGCTTTCTTT. This sequence encodes CASSPSDRDTEAFF.

Comment on this clonotype: A much larger clone differs from this one at a single base, so this may be a read error. The chain joins TRBV7-2 to TRBJ2-5; TRBD1 matches at 7 bases. Germline V gives CDR1 SGHTA, CDR2 FQGNSA. The CDR3 runs to 14 residues. V lost 5 bases and J lost 11; bases outside the gene matches: 14. The CDR3 sequence: CASSQGVFWNEQYF. CDR3 DNA sequence: TGTGCCAGCAGCCAGGGGGTTTTCTGGAATGAGCAGTACTTC.

A word on this clonotype: Possible read error: a much larger clone is one base away. This chain connects TRBV20-1 to TRBJ1-2; 7 nucleotides match TRBD1. Germline CDR1 reads DFQATT; CDR2 reads SNEGSKA (reference sequence). The CDR3 has 13 residues. The CDR3 sequence is CSTRDSGGYGYTF. The CDR3 DNA sequence: TGCAGTACTAGAGATTCAGGGGGATATGGCTACACCTTC.

The V call is TRBV27, the J call TRBJ2-3; TRBD2 matches at 13 bases. Germline CDR1 MNHEY, CDR2 SMNVEV (reference sequence). J lost 5 bases, V lost 10 bases, and 6 bases had no gene match. CDR3 length: 14 residues. CDR3 nucleotides: TGTGCCACATGGACTAGCGGGAGTGGAGATACGCAGTATTTT. As protein: CATWTSGSGDTQYF.

This clonotype appeared a few times. V is TRBV12-3 or TRBV12-4 and J is TRBJ1-5; D ambiguous. V lost 5 bases and J 3 bases, leaving 17 bases between the germline ends. The CDR3 contains 16 residues. The CDR3 DNA follows: TGTGCCAGCAGTCCTCGGACCGCTAACCTCAATCAGCCCCAGCATTTT. Protein sequence: CASSPRTANLNQPQHF.

The chain is built from TRBV9 and TRBJ2-4, with D unclear. The DNA end is more similar to TRBJ2-7, so the J call may be wrong. The CDR3 has 15 amino acids. Germline V lookup: CDR1 SGDLS, CDR2 YYNGEE. DNA of the CDR3: TGTGCCAGCAGCCCTCGGGCCCTGGATCGGGACGAGCAGTACTTC. Translation gives CASSPRALDRDEQYF.

V and J are TRBV9 and TRBJ2-5; TRBD1 might be the D (6 bases). This CDR3 region has 13 residues. Trimming left V 3 bases short and J 9 bases short, with 15 bases between. Germline V gene sequence: CDR1 SGDLS, CDR2 YYNGEE. Here the CDR3 DNA reads TGTGCCAGCAGCGCCTCTACCGCAGGGGCCCAGTACTTC. This translates into CASSASTAGAQYF. Based on the CDR3 plus reference TRBV9 and TRBJ2-5, the full variable domain is DSGVTQTPKHLITATGQRVTLRCSPRSGDLSVYWYQQSLDQGLQFLIQYYNGEERAKGNILERFSAQQFPDLHSELNLSSLELGDSALYFCASSASTAGAQYFGPGTRLLVL.

This clonotype was detected many times. The chain couples TRBV4-1 to TRBJ2-1; TRBD2 matches 13 bases. CDR1 is MGHRA and CDR2 is YSYEKL in the germline V gene. CDR3 size: 15 residues. V shed 3 bases, J shed 4 bases, and the junction held 0 bases outside the gene matches. In nucleotides, the CDR3 is TGCGCCAGCAGCCAGGGACTAGCGGGATACAATGAGCAGTTCTTC. This sequence encodes CASSQGLAGYNEQFF.

The chain is built from TRBV11-2 and TRBJ1-1, with TRBD1 identical over 7 bases. After removal of 5 bases from V and 12 bases from J, the junction contained 6 bases not matched to a gene. CDR1 and CDR2 (germline): SGHAT, FQNNGV. The CDR3 runs 11 residues. The chain's CDR3 is CASSPDRQTFF. In DNA form, the CDR3 reads TGTGCCAGCAGCCCGGACAGGCAGACTTTCTTT.

V and J are TRBV3-1 and TRBJ2-5; unclear D gene. Germline CDR1 is LGHDT and CDR2 is YNNKEL (reference sequence). Trimming shortened V by 4 bases and J by 1 base, and 13 bases separated the two germline ends. The CDR3 loop spans 15 amino acids. The CDR3 region has the DNA TGTGCCAGCAGCCTTTGGCGAGGCCTCCAAGAGACCCAGTACTTC. Amino acid sequence: CASSLWRGLQETQYF.

The chain joins TRBV5-4 to TRBJ1-1; D is unclear. The V gene's germline CDR1 is SGHNT and CDR2 YYREEE (reference sequence). CDR3 size: 13 residues. V was trimmed by 3 bases and J by 7 bases, leaving 13 bases between them. For the CDR3, the DNA is TGTGCCAGCAGCTGGCGAGCAGCGAGTGAAGCTTTCTTT. Protein sequence: CASSWRAASEAFF.

The CDR3 DNA is TGTGCCAGCAACGGGTTTCAAGAAGCTTTCTTT. Translation: CASNGFQEAFF. V usage is TRBV7-9 and J usage is TRBJ1-1; D gene uncertain. V was shortened by 7 bases and J by 8 bases, with 11 bases between the two germline ends. The CDR3 is made up of 11 amino acids. Germline CDR1 and CDR2: SEHNR and FQNEAQ (reference sequence).

The chain has TRBV9 and TRBJ2-5; D is ambiguous. The J call may be incorrect, as the DNA end agrees better with TRBJ2-7. CDR3 length: 14 amino acids. The germline gives CDR1 SGDLS, CDR2 YYNGEE. CDR3 sequence: CASSVGHMPYEQYF. CDR3 nucleotide sequence: TGTGCCAGCAGCGTAGGGCACATGCCCTACGAGCAGTACTTC.

Here the CDR3 DNA reads TGTGCCATCAGTGACCCCGGGACTAGCGGGGGGGAATCAGATACGCAGTATTTT. It encodes CAISDPGTSGGESDTQYF. The chain combines TRBV10-3 with TRBJ2-3, with 16 nucleotides matching TRBD2. Germline CDR1 ENHRY, CDR2 SYGVKD. CDR3 length equals 18 residues. V trimming: 3 bases; J trimming: 4 bases; junction bases outside the gene matches: 7.

The chain joins TRBV4-2 to TRBJ2-4; tentatively, D is TRBD2 (6 bases). This CDR3 spans 12 amino acids. Trimming shortened V by 4 bases and J by 8 bases, and 9 bases separated the two germline ends. Germline V gives CDR1 LGHNA, CDR2 YNFKEQ. The CDR3 loop reads CASSRGEDIQYF. The CDR3 region has the DNA TGTGCCAGCAGCCGGGGGGAAGACATTCAGTACTTC.

The rearrangement joins TRBV19 to TRBJ2-5; 9 bases align to TRBD1. Germline V gives CDR1 LNHDA, CDR2 SQIVND (reference sequence). Trimming took 4 bases from V and 4 from J; bases not matched to a gene: 4. The CDR3 spans 14 residues. The CDR3 sequence: CASSTTGGRETQYF. CDR3 bases: TGTGCCAGTAGTACTACAGGGGGCAGAGAGACCCAGTACTTC.

This clonotype was observed a few times. The V call is TRBV10-3, the J call TRBJ2-5; D gene unclear. The CDR3 spans 13 residues. Looked up from germline, CDR1 is ENHRY and CDR2 is SYGVKD. Trimming left V 5 bases short and J 2 bases short, with 9 bases between. The CDR3 DNA is TGTGCCATCAGTCAGGACCCTCAAGAGACCCAGTACTTC. Encoded protein: CAISQDPQETQYF.

The chain has TRBV27 and TRBJ2-7; 13 bases map to TRBD2. Losses at the gene ends were 5 bases for V and 4 bases for J; bases not matched to a gene: 11. The CDR3 spans 17 residues. Germline V CDR1 and CDR2: MNHEY, SMNVEV (reference sequence). CDR3 sequence: CASSPGLAGEFRYEQYF. The CDR3 region has the DNA TGTGCCAGCAGTCCTGGACTAGCGGGAGAGTTTCGATACGAGCAGTACTTC.

The rearrangement joins TRBV2 to TRBJ2-1; possibly TRBD2 for D (5 bases). Trimming left V 7 bases short and J 5 bases short, with 9 bases between. This CDR3 has 12 residues. Per germline, CDR1 SNHLY and CDR2 FYNNEI. This CDR3 is CASTSGHNEQFF. The CDR3 DNA reads TGTGCCAGCACAAGCGGACACAATGAGCAGTTCTTC.

This clonotype came up a few times. The V and J genes are TRBV27 and TRBJ2-7, with no clear D. V was trimmed by 4 bases and J by 5 bases, leaving 12 bases between them. The CDR3 has 13 residues. CDR1 MNHEY and CDR2 SMNVEV come from the germline V gene (reference sequence). CDR3 sequence reads: CASSSQNWHEQYF. The CDR3 bases are TGTGCCAGCAGTTCTCAGAACTGGCACGAGCAGTACTTC.

The CDR3 region is CASSLHLDAEQYF. The CDR3 nucleotides read TGTGCCAGCAGTCTTCACCTGGACGCGGAGCAGTACTTC. The gene calls are TRBV28 and TRBJ2-7, with D uncertain. Looked up from germline, CDR1 is MDHEN and CDR2 is SYDVKM. This CDR3 spans 13 amino acids. Between the trimmed V and J ends, which lost 5 bases and 7 bases, there was a span of 15 bases.

J is TRBJ2-2 and V is TRBV6-2 or TRBV6-3; 12 bases line up with TRBD2. The trim removed 2 bases at V and 2 bases at J, leaving 3 bases unmatched. The CDR3 contains 17 residues. CDR1 and CDR2 from the germline V gene are MNHEY and SVGEGT. This chain's CDR3 is CASSYTSGGTNTGELFF. The CDR3, as DNA: TGTGCCAGCAGTTACACTAGCGGGGGGACTAACACCGGGGAGCTGTTTTTT.

The CDR3 DNA follows: TGTGCCAGCAGTGTGGAGACCCAAGGTGTCTTCGGCTACACCTTC. It yields the protein CASSVETQGVFGYTF. This chain uses TRBV6-1 with TRBJ1-2, with D unresolved. The V end lost 4 bases, the J end lost 8 bases, and 20 bases lay between the germline ends. The CDR3 loop spans 15 amino acids. The germline gives CDR1 MNHNS, CDR2 SASEGT.

This rearrangement joins TRBV4-1 to TRBJ2-7, with D perhaps matching TRBD1 or TRBD2 (5 bases each). The end of the DNA fits TRBJ2-5 better, so the J call may be wrong. CDR1 is MGHRA and CDR2 is YSYEKL in the germline V gene. The CDR3 length is 13 residues. The chain's CDR3 is CASNRGRPETQYF. CDR3 in DNA: TGCGCCAGCAACCGGGGACGTCCAGAGACCCAGTACTTC.

This chain links TRBV4-1 with TRBJ2-1; 9 bases line up with TRBD2. The CDR3 runs 15 residues. Trimming cost V 8 bases and J 4 bases; bases outside gene matches: 9. CDR1 and CDR2 from the germline V gene are MGHRA and YSYEKL. The CDR3 DNA follows: TGCGCCAGCCAAATACTTAGCGGGGGATACAATGAGCAGTTCTTC. It codes for CASQILSGGYNEQFF.

This clonotype was recorded at least ten times. The chain carries TRBV5-1 and TRBJ2-7; 10 nucleotides line up with TRBD2. V shed 7 bases and J 2 bases; nucleotides not matched to a gene: 12. Germline V gene lookup returns CDR1 SGHRS and CDR2 YFSETQ. The CDR3 contains 16 residues. The CDR3 nucleotides are TGCGCCAGCGCGGCTAGCGGGAGTAATAACGCCTACGAGCAGTACTTC. Amino acids: CASAASGSNNAYEQYF.

The chain carries TRBV11-2 and TRBJ2-1; 14 bases fit TRBD2. Germline CDR1 SGHAT, CDR2 FQNNGV. The CDR3 runs to 23 residues. With 5 bases clipped from V and 4 bases from J, the junction kept 25 bases outside the gene matches. The CDR3 loop is CASSLRLAGGLAPGTGRYNEQFF. CDR3 coding DNA: TGTGCCAGCAGCCTCCGACTAGCGGGAGGGCTAGCTCCGGGGACAGGACGATACAATGAGCAGTTCTTC.